This TCR beta chain was recorded in a study of CD8 T cells in Susac syndrome. Study background: Sequencing included Susac syndrome patients, roughly six of them with active disease and fewer than 10 in remission.

RNA was extracted with the RNeasy kit, and a quantity of roughly 0.45 to 1 ug was reverse transcribed using random hexamers. TCRdb independently ran MiXCR on the immunoSEQ multiplex PCR reads; one entry per CDR3 protein. The data show around 80,000 distinct CDR3 sequences, approximately 96% seen once. Per germline, CDR1 DFQATT and CDR2 SNEGSKA (reference sequence). The V and J ends lost 5 bases and 4 bases, in that order; junction bases with no gene match: 11. This CDR3 is built from 14 residues. Material: CD8+ T cells from PBMCs. The V and J genes are TRBV20-1 and TRBJ2-7; 7 bases align to TRBD2. The TCR comes from a human donor with Susac syndrome. The CDR3 loop is CSAPLERGLYEQYF. In nucleotides, the CDR3 is TGCAGTGCTCCCCTCGAGCGGGGACTATACGAGCAGTACTTC.